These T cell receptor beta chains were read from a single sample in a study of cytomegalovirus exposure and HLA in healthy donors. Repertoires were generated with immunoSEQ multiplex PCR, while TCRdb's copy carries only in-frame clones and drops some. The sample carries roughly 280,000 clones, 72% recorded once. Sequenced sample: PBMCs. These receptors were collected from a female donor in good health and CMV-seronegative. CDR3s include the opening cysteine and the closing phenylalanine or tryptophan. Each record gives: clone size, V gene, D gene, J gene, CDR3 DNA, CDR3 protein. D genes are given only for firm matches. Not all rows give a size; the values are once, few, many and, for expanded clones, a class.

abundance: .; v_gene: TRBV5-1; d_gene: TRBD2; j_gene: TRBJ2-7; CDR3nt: TGCGCCAGCAGCCGGGAGCGGGAAAACGACTACGAGCAGTACTTC; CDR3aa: CASSRERENDYEQYF
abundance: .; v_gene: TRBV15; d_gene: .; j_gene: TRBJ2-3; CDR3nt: TGTGCCACCAGCAGTGACCGACTCGAGTATACGCAGTATTTT; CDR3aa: CATSSDRLEYTQYF
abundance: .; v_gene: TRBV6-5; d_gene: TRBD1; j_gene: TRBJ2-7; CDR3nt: TGTGCCAGCAGTGAGGGGGCCGAGCAGTACTTC; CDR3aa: CASSEGAEQYF
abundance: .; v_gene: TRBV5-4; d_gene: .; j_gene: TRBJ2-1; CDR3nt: TGTGCCAGCAGCTTGCTAGGAAGGGGGGGAACGGGGTATGAGCAGTTCTTC; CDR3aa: CASSLLGRGGTGYEQFF
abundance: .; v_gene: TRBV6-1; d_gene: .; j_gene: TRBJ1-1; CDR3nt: TGTGCCAGCAGTGCACCCAGGTCCTCCATGAACACTGAAGCTTTCTTT; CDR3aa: CASSAPRSSMNTEAFF
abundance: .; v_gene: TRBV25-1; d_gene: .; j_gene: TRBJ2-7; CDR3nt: TGTGCCAGCAGTGTGGTAAACCCCCCCTACGAGCAGTACTTC; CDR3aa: CASSVVNPPYEQYF
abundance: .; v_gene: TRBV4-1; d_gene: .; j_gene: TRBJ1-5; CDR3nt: TGCGCCAGCAGCCAAGAAGGCAGGGGCAGCTATCAGCCCCAGCATTTT; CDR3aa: CASSQEGRGSYQPQHF
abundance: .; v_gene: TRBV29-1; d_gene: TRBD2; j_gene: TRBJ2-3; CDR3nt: TGCAGCGTTGACTGGGCCCCTAGCGGGAGAGTCACAGATACGCAGTATTTT; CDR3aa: CSVDWAPSGRVTDTQYF
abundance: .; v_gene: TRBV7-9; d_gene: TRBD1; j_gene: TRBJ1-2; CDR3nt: TGTTCCAGCATTAGCCGGGACAGGACCTATGGCTACACCTTC; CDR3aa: CSSISRDRTYGYTF
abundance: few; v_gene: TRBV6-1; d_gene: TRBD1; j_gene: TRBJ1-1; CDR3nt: TGTGCCACCGTACCGACCGGGACAGTTACGACTGAAGCTTTCTTT; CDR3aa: CATVPTGTVTTEAFF
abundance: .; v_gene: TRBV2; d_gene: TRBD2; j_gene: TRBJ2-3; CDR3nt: TGTGCCAGCAGTGAAGGGGGTAGCGGGAGGGCGCCAGATACGCAGTATTTT; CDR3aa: CASSEGGSGRAPDTQYF
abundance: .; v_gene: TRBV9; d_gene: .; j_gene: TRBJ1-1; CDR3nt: TGTGCCAGCAGCGTAGACAGTACATTCACTGAAGCTTTCTTT; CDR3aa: CASSVDSTFTEAFF
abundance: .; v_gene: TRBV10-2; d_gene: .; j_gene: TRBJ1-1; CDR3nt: TGCGCCAGTCGACACAGGAACACTGAAGCTTTCTTT; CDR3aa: CASRHRNTEAFF
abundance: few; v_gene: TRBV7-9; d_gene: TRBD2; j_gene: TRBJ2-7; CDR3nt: TGTGCCAGCAGCTTAGGAGAGCGGGAGCCCGACGAGCAGTACTTC; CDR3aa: CASSLGEREPDEQYF
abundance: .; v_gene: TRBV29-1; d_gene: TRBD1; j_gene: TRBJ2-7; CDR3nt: TGCAGCGTTGGGGACAGGGCGATATACGAGCAGTACTTC; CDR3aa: CSVGDRAIYEQYF
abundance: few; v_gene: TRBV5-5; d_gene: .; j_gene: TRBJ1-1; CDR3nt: TGTGCCAGCAACCCTCCAGGGATGAACACTGAAGCTTTCTTT; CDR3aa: CASNPPGMNTEAFF
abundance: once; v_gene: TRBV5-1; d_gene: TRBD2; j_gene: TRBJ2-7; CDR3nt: TGCGCCAGCAGCGCCACTAGCGGTAAATCCTACGAGCAGTACTTC; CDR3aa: CASSATSGKSYEQYF
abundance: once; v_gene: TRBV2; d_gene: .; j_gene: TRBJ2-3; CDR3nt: TGTGCCAGCAGTGAATATCGGGATACGCAGTATTTT; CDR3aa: CASSEYRDTQYF
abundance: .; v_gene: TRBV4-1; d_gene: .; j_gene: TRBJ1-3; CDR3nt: TGCGCCAGCAGCCTAAGGGGAACGGAGGGAAACACCATATATTTT; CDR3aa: CASSLRGTEGNTIYF
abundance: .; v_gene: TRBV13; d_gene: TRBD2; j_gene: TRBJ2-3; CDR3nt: TGTGCCAGCAGCTTATTTCGAGGACTAGCGGGAGGAGCCAACACAGATACGCAGTATTTT; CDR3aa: CASSLFRGLAGGANTDTQYF
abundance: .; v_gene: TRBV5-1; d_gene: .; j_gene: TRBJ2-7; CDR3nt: TGCGCCAGCAGCTTCATTGCGGCCGACTCCTACGAGCAGTACTTC; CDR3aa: CASSFIAADSYEQYF
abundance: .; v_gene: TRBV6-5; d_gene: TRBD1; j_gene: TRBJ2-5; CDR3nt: TGTGCCAGCAGTTCCACGCCAGGGGGCGGAGGAACCCAGTACTTC; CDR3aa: CASSSTPGGGGTQYF
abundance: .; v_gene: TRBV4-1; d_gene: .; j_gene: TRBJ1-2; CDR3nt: TGCGCCAGCAGCCAAACGACAGAAGGCTATGGCTACACCTTC; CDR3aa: CASSQTTEGYGYTF
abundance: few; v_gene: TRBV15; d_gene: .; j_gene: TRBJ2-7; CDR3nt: TGTGCCACCAGCAGAGATCGGGGTTACGAGCAGTACTTC; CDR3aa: CATSRDRGYEQYF
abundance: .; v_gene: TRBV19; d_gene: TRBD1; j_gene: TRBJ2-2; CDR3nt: TGTGCCAGTAGAGGACAGGGGGGCCCCGGGGAGCTGTTTTTT; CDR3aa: CASRGQGGPGELFF
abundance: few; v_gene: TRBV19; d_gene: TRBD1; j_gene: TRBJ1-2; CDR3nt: TGTGCCAGTTTACCGGAGGGGGCGAGATATGGCTACACCTTC; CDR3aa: CASLPEGARYGYTF
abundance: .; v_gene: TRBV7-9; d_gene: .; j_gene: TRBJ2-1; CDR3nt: TGTGCCAGCAGCTTTTTCATGGTCGGGGGGCGGAATGAGCAGTTCTTC; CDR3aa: CASSFFMVGGRNEQFF
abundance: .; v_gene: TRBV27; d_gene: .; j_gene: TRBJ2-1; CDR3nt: TGTGCCAGCACCCACGGGAATGAGCAGTTCTTC; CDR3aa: CASTHGNEQFF
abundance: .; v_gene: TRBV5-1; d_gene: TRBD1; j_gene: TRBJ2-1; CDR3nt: TGCGCCAGCAGCACGGGACAGGGGGGATCCTACAATGAGCAGTTCTTC; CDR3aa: CASSTGQGGSYNEQFF
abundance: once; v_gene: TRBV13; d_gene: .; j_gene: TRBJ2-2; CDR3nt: TGTGCCAGCAGCCTTAGCGGACCAAGGACCGGGGAGCTGTTTTTT; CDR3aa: CASSLSGPRTGELFF
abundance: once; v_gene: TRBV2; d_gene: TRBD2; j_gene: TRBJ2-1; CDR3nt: TGTGCCAGCAGTGTGGGACTAGCGGGGAACAATGAGCAGTTCTTC; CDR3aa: CASSVGLAGNNEQFF
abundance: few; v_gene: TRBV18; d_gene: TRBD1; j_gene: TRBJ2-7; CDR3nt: TGTGCCAGCTCACTAGGGACAGGGACTATGGACGAGCAGTACTTC; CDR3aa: CASSLGTGTMDEQYF
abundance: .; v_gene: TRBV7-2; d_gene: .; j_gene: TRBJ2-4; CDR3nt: TGTGCCAGCAGCTTAAAAAGTTTTTCTAGCAAGGACATTCAGTACTTC; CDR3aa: CASSLKSFSSKDIQYF
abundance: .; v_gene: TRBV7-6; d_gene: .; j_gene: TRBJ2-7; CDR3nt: TGTGCCAGCAGCTTAACGGGGTCTCCGAACGAGCAGTACTTC; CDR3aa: CASSLTGSPNEQYF
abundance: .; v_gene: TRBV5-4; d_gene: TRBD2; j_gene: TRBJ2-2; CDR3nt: TGTGCCAGCAGCTCATCGGCGGGAGGGCCCGGGGAGCTGTTTTTT; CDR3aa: CASSSSAGGPGELFF
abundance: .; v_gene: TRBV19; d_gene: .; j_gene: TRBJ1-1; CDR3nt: TGTGCCAGCCGCCATCCGGAGGGTACTGAAGCTTTCTTT; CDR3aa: CASRHPEGTEAFF
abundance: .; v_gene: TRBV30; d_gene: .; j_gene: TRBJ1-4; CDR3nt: TGTGCCTGGATTAGGGACTGGGGCTCGGATAATGAAAAACTGTTTTTT; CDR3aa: CAWIRDWGSDNEKLFF
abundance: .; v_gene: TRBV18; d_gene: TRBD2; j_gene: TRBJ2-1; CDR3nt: TGTGCCAGCTCACAGGCGCCACTAGCGGGAGTTGGGAATGAGCAGTTCTTC; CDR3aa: CASSQAPLAGVGNEQFF
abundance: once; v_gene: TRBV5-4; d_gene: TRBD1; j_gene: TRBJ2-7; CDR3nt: TGTGCCAGCAGCGTTAACAGGGGCGGCTACGAGCAGTACTTC; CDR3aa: CASSVNRGGYEQYF
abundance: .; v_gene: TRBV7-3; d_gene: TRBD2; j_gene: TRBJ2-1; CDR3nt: TGTGCCAGCAGCTCGACTAGCGGGAAAGGGTACAATGAGCAGTTCTTC; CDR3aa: CASSSTSGKGYNEQFF
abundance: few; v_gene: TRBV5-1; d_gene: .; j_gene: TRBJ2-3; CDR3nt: TGCGCCAGCACCCGAGACAGTGGCTCCGATACGCAGTATTTT; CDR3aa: CASTRDSGSDTQYF
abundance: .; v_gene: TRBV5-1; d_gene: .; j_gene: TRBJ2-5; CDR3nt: TGCGCCAGCAGCTTGGGACAGCCGCAAGAGACCCAGTACTTC; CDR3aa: CASSLGQPQETQYF
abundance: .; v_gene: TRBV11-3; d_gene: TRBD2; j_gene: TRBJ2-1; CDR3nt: TGTGCCAGCAGCTCCCGGGGACTAGCGGGATCGGCCTACAATGAGCAGTTCTTC; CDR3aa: CASSSRGLAGSAYNEQFF
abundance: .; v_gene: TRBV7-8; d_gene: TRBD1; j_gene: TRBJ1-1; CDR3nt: TGTGCCAGCAGCGTAGACAGGGGGGCTGAAGCTTTCTTT; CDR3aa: CASSVDRGAEAFF
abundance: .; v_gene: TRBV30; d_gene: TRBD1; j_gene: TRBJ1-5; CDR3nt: TGTGCCTGGACGCCCCCAGGGGGCAGGCCCCAGCATTTT; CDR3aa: CAWTPPGGRPQHF
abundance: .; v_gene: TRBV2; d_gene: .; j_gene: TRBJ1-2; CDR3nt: TGTGCCAGCAGCCCAACCAGGGATAGCTATGGCTACACCTTC; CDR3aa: CASSPTRDSYGYTF
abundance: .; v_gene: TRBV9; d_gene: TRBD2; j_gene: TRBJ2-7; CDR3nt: TGTGCCAGCAGCGTCCAGACTAGCGGTCCCTACGAGCAGTACTTC; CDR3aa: CASSVQTSGPYEQYF
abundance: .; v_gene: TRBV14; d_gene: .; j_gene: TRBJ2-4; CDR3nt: TGTGCCAGCAGCCAAGGTAGCCACGCGTACTTC; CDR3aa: CASSQGSHAYF
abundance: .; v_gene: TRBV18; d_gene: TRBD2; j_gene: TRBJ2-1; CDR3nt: TGTGCCAGCTCACCCAGGACTAGCGGAGGATCCTACAATGAGCAGTTCTTC; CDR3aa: CASSPRTSGGSYNEQFF
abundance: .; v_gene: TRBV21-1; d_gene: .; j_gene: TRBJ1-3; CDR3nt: TGTGCCAGCAGCAAAGATGGCGGAACCTCTGGAAACACCATATATTTT; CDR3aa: CASSKDGGTSGNTIYF
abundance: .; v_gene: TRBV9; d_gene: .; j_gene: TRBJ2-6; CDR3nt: TGTGCCAGCAGCGTAACTTCTGGGGCCAACGTCCTGACTTTC; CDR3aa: CASSVTSGANVLTF
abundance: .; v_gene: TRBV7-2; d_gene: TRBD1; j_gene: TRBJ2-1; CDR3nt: TGTGCCAGCAGCTTGGTGGGACAGGGGGCCTATGAGCAGTTCTTC; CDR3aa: CASSLVGQGAYEQFF
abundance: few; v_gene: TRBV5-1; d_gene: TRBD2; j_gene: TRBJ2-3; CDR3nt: TGCGCCAGCAGCCCCGGTTCTAGCGGGAAAGGAGCAGATACGCAGTATTTT; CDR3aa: CASSPGSSGKGADTQYF
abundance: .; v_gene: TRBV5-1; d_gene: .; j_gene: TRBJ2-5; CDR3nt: TGCGCCAGCAAAAATTCTCAGGGCAACATAGTAGAGACCCAGTACTTC; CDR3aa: CASKNSQGNIVETQYF
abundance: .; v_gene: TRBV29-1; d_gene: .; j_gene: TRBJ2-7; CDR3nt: TGCAGCGTTGTAGTAGTAGAGTACCTGAGCTCCTACGAGCAGTACTTC; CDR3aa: CSVVVVEYLSSYEQYF
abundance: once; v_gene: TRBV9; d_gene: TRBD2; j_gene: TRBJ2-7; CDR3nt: TGTGCCAGCAGCGTGGATAGCGGGAGCTCCTACGAGCAGTACTTC; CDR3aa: CASSVDSGSSYEQYF
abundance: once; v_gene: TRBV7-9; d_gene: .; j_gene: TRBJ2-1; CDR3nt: TGTTCCAGCAGCCAAGGACAGGAGCAGTTCTTC; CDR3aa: CSSSQGQEQFF
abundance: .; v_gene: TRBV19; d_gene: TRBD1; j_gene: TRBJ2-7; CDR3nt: TGTGCCAGTAGTCCGGCCAGACAGGGGTACGAGCAGTACTTC; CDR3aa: CASSPARQGYEQYF
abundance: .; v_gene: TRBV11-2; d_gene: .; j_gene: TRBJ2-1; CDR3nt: TGTGCCAGCAGCTTAGACCCGGGAGTAAGTGAGCAGTTCTTC; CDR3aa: CASSLDPGVSEQFF